Listed below are T cell receptor beta chains from one sample, sequenced in a study of post-analysis software for immune sequencing data. TCRdb itself ran the PCR reads through MiXCR, one entry per CDR3 protein. Of 740,000 or so distinct CDR3 sequences detected, 53% appear once; the ten largest clones hold under 6%. The specimen was blood. All receptors derive from a girl between 10 and 17 years old with multiple sclerosis. The CDR3 runs from the conserved cysteine through the conserved F or W. The order of the fields is J gene, D gene, V gene, clone size, CDR3 DNA, CDR3 protein. A D gene is named only where the DNA matches it firmly. Clone size, where shown, is once, few, many, or a class for clones that have expanded.

TRBJ2-7 | . | TRBV14 | . | TGTGCCAGCAGCCAGCAGAGGACAGTCCCCTACGAGCAGTACTTC | CASSQQRTVPYEQYF
TRBJ2-1 | . | TRBV4-1 | . | TGCGCCAGCAGCCATGGACAGGGAGGGTACAATGAGCAGTTCTTC | CASSHGQGGYNEQFF
TRBJ1-2 | TRBD1 | TRBV12-3/TRBV12-4 | few | TGTGCCAGCAGTAGGACAGGGGGAAATGGCTACACCTTC | CASSRTGGNGYTF
TRBJ2-1 | . | TRBV3-1 | . | TGTGCCAGCACCACCAAGTCAACGGGACGGGCGAGGTTTGAGCAGTTCTTC | CASTTKSTGRARFEQFF
TRBJ2-3 | . | TRBV11-2 | . | TGTGCCAGCAGCCCGGCGGGGGCGATTTGGGATACGCAGTATTTT | CASSPAGAIWDTQYF
TRBJ2-6 | . | TRBV24-1 | . | TGTGCCACCAGTGATCCGTCCGCTGGGGCCAACGTCCTGACTTTC | CATSDPSAGANVLTF
TRBJ2-7 | TRBD1 | TRBV7-2 | . | TGTGCCAGCAGCGTAGCCCAGGGGGCCCCAAACTACGAGCAGTACTTC | CASSVAQGAPNYEQYF
TRBJ2-1 | TRBD2 | TRBV7-9 | . | TGTGCCAGCAGCTTAGGTCTAGCGGGGGAGAGCTCCTACAATGAGCAGTTCTTC | CASSLGLAGESSYNEQFF
TRBJ2-5 | . | TRBV20-1 | . | TGCAGTGCCCTCCTAGGGGGACCCACCAGAGAGACCCAGTACTTC | CSALLGGPTRETQYF
TRBJ2-1 | . | TRBV5-1 | . | TGCGCCAGCAGCTTGGGGGGGAATCCGTCCCACAATGAGCAGTTCTTC | CASSLGGNPSHNEQFF
TRBJ2-3 | TRBD2 | TRBV20-1 | . | TGCAGTGCTAGAGTCCCAGCGGGGGGCACAGATACGCAGTATTTT | CSARVPAGGTDTQYF
TRBJ1-1 | . | TRBV4-1 | . | TGCGCCAGCAGCCAACCCCTTTCGAGGAGAGCGAACACTGAAGCTTTCTTT | CASSQPLSRRANTEAFF
TRBJ2-7 | TRBD1 | TRBV5-1 | . | TGCGCCAGCAGCTTGGCCCCCCCATACCGGGACAGATCCTACGAGCAGTACTTC | CASSLAPPYRDRSYEQYF
TRBJ2-1 | TRBD2 | TRBV7-8 | . | TGTGCCAGCAGCTTAGCTGGGACTAGCGGGGACAATGAGCAGTTCTTC | CASSLAGTSGDNEQFF
TRBJ1-3 | . | TRBV10-3 | . | TGTGCCATCAGTGAGTCCTTAAGCTCTGGAAACACCATATATTTT | CAISESLSSGNTIYF
TRBJ1-2 | . | TRBV20-1 | . | TGCAGTGCTAGAACAGTGGGCTATGGCTACACCTTC | CSARTVGYGYTF
TRBJ2-7 | TRBD2 | TRBV20-1 | few | TGCAGTGCTAGCCTATTGACTAGCGGTCCCTACTACGAGCAGTACTTC | CSASLLTSGPYYEQYF
TRBJ2-7 | . | TRBV5-1 | . | TGCGCCAGCAGCTTGTCGGAACAGCGGAACAGAACCTACGAGCAGTACTTC | CASSLSEQRNRTYEQYF
TRBJ2-2 | TRBD1 | TRBV4-1 | . | TGCGCCAGCAGCCTAACAGGGGAAAGCACCGGGGAGCTGTTTTTT | CASSLTGESTGELFF
TRBJ2-1 | . | TRBV15 | few | TGTGCCACCAGCAGAGATTTACGGAGCTCCTACAATGAGCAGTTCTTC | CATSRDLRSSYNEQFF
TRBJ2-7 | . | TRBV4-1 | few | TGCGCCAGCAGCTCGACGGACGCGTACGAGCAGTACTTC | CASSSTDAYEQYF
TRBJ2-7 | TRBD2 | TRBV20-1 | . | TGCAGTGCTCCTTTCGTGGGGGAGGGCTACGAGCAGTACTTC | CSAPFVGEGYEQYF
TRBJ1-2 | TRBD1 | TRBV4-1 | few | TGCGCCAGCAGCGGCCTGAACAGGGGTAATGGCTATGGCTACACCTTC | CASSGLNRGNGYGYTF
TRBJ2-7 | TRBD2 | TRBV6-6 | . | TGTGCCAGCAGTTCCACCCGATTGAGCGGGAGGGCCAGTGAGCAGTACTTC | CASSSTRLSGRASEQYF
TRBJ2-7 | TRBD1 | TRBV5-1 | few | TGCGCCAGCAGGTACGGGACAGCTTCCTACGAGCAGTACTTC | CASRYGTASYEQYF
TRBJ1-4 | . | TRBV20-1 | . | TGCAGTGCTAGAGTCTCGCTAGGAAGGAATGAAAAACTGTTTTTT | CSARVSLGRNEKLFF
TRBJ2-5 | TRBD2 | TRBV4-2 | . | TGTGCCAGCACTACTAGCGGGGGCCCTGCGTCGTACCAAGAGACCCAGTACTTC | CASTTSGGPASYQETQYF
TRBJ1-2 | . | TRBV5-6 | . | TGTGCCAGCAGCTTGGCGGGGTACAACTATGGCTACACCTTC | CASSLAGYNYGYTF
TRBJ2-1 | . | TRBV29-1 | . | TGCAGCGTTGGACAGCGTTTCTCCTACAATGAGCAGTTCTTC | CSVGQRFSYNEQFF
TRBJ1-2 | . | TRBV29-1 | . | TGCAGCGTTGAAAAAGTGCCCCGGGACAACTATGGCTACACCTTC | CSVEKVPRDNYGYTF
TRBJ2-1 | . | TRBV20-1 | . | TGCAGTGCTAGAAGGGCTAGGGCGGAGGTGTGGCAGTTCTTC | CSARRARAEVWQFF
TRBJ2-7 | . | TRBV30 | few | TGTGCCTGGAGTGCAGGGGCCGCCTACGAGCAGTACTTC | CAWSAGAAYEQYF
TRBJ2-7 | TRBD1 | TRBV5-6 | . | TGTGCCAGCAGCATGTTGACAGGGGGCCCTTCCTACGAGCAGTACTTC | CASSMLTGGPSYEQYF
TRBJ1-1 | . | TRBV6-5 | . | TGTGCCAGCCGGGACACCAACACTGAAGCTTTCTTT | CASRDTNTEAFF
TRBJ2-1 | TRBD1 | TRBV20-1 | . | TGCAGTGCTAGAGCTCCGGGACAGGGGTTGAATGAGCAGTTCTTC | CSARAPGQGLNEQFF
TRBJ2-1 | TRBD1 | TRBV7-9 | few | TGTGCCAGCAGCCACCTTAGGGACAGTTACAATGAGCAGTTCTTC | CASSHLRDSYNEQFF
TRBJ2-7 | TRBD2 | TRBV13 | . | TGTGCCAGCAGCCCTCGGGAGCGGGGGGTACACGAGCAGTACTTC | CASSPRERGVHEQYF
TRBJ2-3 | TRBD2 | TRBV7-3 | few | TGTGCCAGCAGCCTTATAGCGGGAGGGCCAGATACGCAGTATTTT | CASSLIAGGPDTQYF
TRBJ2-1 | TRBD2 | TRBV29-1 | few | TGCAGCGTTGAACGCCGCGGGAGGGCCAATGAGCAGTTCTTC | CSVERRGRANEQFF
TRBJ2-1 | TRBD2 | TRBV9 | . | TGTGCCAGCAGCGTAGGAGGACTAGGCAATGAGCAGTTCTTC | CASSVGGLGNEQFF
TRBJ1-2 | . | TRBV12-3/TRBV12-4 | few | TGTGCCAGCAGTGCATCAATCGGGTCAAACTATGGCTACACCTTC | CASSASIGSNYGYTF
TRBJ2-6 | TRBD1 | TRBV5-6 | few | TGTGCCAGCAGCTGGCAGGGGGCGAGAGGGGCCAACGTCCTGACTTTC | CASSWQGARGANVLTF
TRBJ2-7 | TRBD2 | TRBV7-9 | . | TGTGCCAGCAGCCCATGGACTAGCGGGACCTACGAGCAGTACTTC | CASSPWTSGTYEQYF
TRBJ2-1 | TRBD1 | TRBV7-9 | few | TGTGCCAGCAGCTCGACAGGGATCAATGAGCAGTTCTTC | CASSSTGINEQFF
TRBJ2-5 | . | TRBV20-1 | . | TGCAGTGTCCCCCGGCGGGCGGGTCAAGAGACCCAGTACTTC | CSVPRRAGQETQYF
TRBJ2-3 | TRBD1 | TRBV7-3 | few | TGTGCCAGCAGCTTCCTCGGGGACAGGGGGGATACGCAGTATTTT | CASSFLGDRGDTQYF
TRBJ1-2 | . | TRBV12-3/TRBV12-4 | few | TGTGCCAGCAGGCCAGACAGTGACTATGGCTACACCTTC | CASRPDSDYGYTF
TRBJ1-1 | . | TRBV7-9 | . | TGCGCCAGCAGCTCCGGGACCGGAGGTTTCACTGAAGCTTTCTTT | CASSSGTGGFTEAFF
TRBJ2-3 | TRBD2 | TRBV9 | . | TGTGCCAGCAGCGTAGGGACTAGCGGGAGTCGAGCAGATACGCAGTATTTT | CASSVGTSGSRADTQYF
TRBJ2-3 | TRBD1 | TRBV12-3/TRBV12-4 | . | TGTGCCAGCAGCGACAGGGGGTCAGATACGCAGTATTTT | CASSDRGSDTQYF
TRBJ1-1 | . | TRBV6-5 | . | TGTGCCAGCAGTTACAAAGGGGGGAACACTGAAGCTTTCTTT | CASSYKGGNTEAFF